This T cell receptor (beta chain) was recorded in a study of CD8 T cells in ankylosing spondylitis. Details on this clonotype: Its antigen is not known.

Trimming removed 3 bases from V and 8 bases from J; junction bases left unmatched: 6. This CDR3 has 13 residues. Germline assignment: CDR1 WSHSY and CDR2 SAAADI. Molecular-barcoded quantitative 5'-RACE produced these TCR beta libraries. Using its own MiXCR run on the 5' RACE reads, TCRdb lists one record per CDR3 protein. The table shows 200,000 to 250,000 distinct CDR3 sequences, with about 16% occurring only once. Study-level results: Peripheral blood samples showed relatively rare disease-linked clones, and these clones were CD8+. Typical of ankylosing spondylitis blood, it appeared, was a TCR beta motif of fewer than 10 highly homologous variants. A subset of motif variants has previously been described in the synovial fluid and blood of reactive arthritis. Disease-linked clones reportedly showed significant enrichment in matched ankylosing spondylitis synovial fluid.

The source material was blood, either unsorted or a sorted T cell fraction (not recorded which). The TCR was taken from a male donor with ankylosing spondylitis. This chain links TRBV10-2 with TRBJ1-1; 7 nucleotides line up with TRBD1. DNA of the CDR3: TGCGCCAGCAGTGATACCCCGACAGGGGAAGCTTTCTTT. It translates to CASSDTPTGEAFF.